A selection of T cell receptor beta chains follows, all from one sample in a study of blood T cell repertoires in COVID-19. TCRdb's copy holds only in-frame clones and misses some; the assay was immunoSEQ multiplex PCR. The repertoire holds tens of thousands of clones, with around four fifths as singletons. Sequenced sample: peripheral blood. The source of these receptors is a human donor in a cohort sampled during active COVID-19. Each CDR3 is given with its conserved first and last residue. Fields, in order: V gene, clone size, D gene, J gene, CDR3 DNA, CDR3 protein. The D gene is left open where the match is weak. Clone size appears in some rows only: once, few, many, or a class for an expanded clone.

TRBV19	NA	TRBD2	TRBJ2-3	TGTGCCAGTAGTATAGGACTAGCGGGCTCCACAGATACGCAGTATTTT	CASSIGLAGSTDTQYF
TRBV19	NA	NA	TRBJ1-1	TGTGCCACTACCCCCCAGGGGTGGACTGAAGCTTTCTTT	CATTPQGWTEAFF
TRBV4-3	NA	NA	TRBJ1-2	TGCGCCAGCAGCCAAGGACCGACAGAAGCCCTCTATGGCTACACCTTC	CASSQGPTEALYGYTF
TRBV9	NA	TRBD1	TRBJ1-5	TGTGCCAGCAGCGTTGGGACAGAGGATCAGCCCCAGCATTTT	CASSVGTEDQPQHF
TRBV7-2	NA	NA	TRBJ1-3	TGTGCCAGCAGCTTAGCCTCGCCTCAGGGCTACTCTGGAAACACCATATATTTT	CASSLASPQGYSGNTIYF
TRBV7-8	NA	TRBD1	TRBJ1-6	TGTGCCAGCACCTCATCATCAGGGACAGCGAATTCACCCCTCCACTTT	CASTSSSGTANSPLHF
TRBV6-5	NA	NA	TRBJ1-1	TGTGCCAGCAGACAGGGTAGGAACACTGAAGCTTTCTTT	CASRQGRNTEAFF
TRBV10-3	NA	NA	TRBJ2-7	TGTGCCATCAGTCGGGATCTTTACGAGCAGTACTTC	CAISRDLYEQYF
TRBV6-5	NA	TRBD2	TRBJ2-1	TGTGCCAGCAGTTACTGGACTAGCGGGGGGAACAATGAGCAGTTCTTC	CASSYWTSGGNNEQFF
TRBV29-1	NA	NA	TRBJ1-2	TGCAGCGCCGGAGCAGGGTCTGGCTACACCTTC	CSAGAGSGYTF
TRBV7-2	NA	NA	TRBJ1-2	TGTGCCAGCAGCGGCCTTGGGAGGACGGCCGCCCAACCGTATGGCTACACCTTC	CASSGLGRTAAQPYGYTF
TRBV4-1	NA	NA	TRBJ2-1	TGCGCCAGCAGCCTACTTTCGGGTGAGCAGTTCTTC	CASSLLSGEQFF
TRBV5-1	NA	NA	TRBJ1-1	TGCGCCAGCAGCTTGGGCTCAGGGGACACTGAAGCTTTCTTT	CASSLGSGDTEAFF
TRBV7-4	NA	TRBD1	TRBJ2-7	TGTGCCAGCAGCTTAGTGGGACAGGGAAAGTGGGACCCTTACGAGCAGTACTTC	CASSLVGQGKWDPYEQYF
TRBV7-2	NA	TRBD1	TRBJ2-1	TGTGCCAGCAGCTTACAATCGGACAGGAGGTACAATGAGCAGTTCTTC	CASSLQSDRRYNEQFF
TRBV11-2	NA	TRBD1	TRBJ1-4	TGTGCCAGCAGCAGGCAGGGGGCGACTAATGAAAAACTGTTTTTT	CASSRQGATNEKLFF
TRBV13	NA	NA	TRBJ2-2	TGTGCCAGCAGCTTAGCGGGATCAAACACCGGGGAGCTGTTTTTT	CASSLAGSNTGELFF
TRBV9	once	NA	TRBJ1-5	TGTGCCAGCAGCCAACAGGGTAGCAATCAGCCCCAGCATTTT	CASSQQGSNQPQHF
TRBV3-1/TRBV3-2	NA	NA	TRBJ1-2	TGTGCCAGCAGCCCACGCGGGGTCGCATCGGAAGGCTACACCTTC	CASSPRGVASEGYTF
TRBV5-6	NA	TRBD1	TRBJ1-1	TGTGCCAGCAGCCCCGACAGGGTGGGGACTGAAGCTTTCTTT	CASSPDRVGTEAFF
TRBV6-6	NA	NA	TRBJ1-6	TGTGCCAGCAGTGGATTACAGGGCTATAATTCACCCCTCCACTTT	CASSGLQGYNSPLHF
TRBV5-1	NA	TRBD1	TRBJ1-1	TGCGCCAGCAGCGGTACAGGGGTGACGAACACTGAAGCTTTCTTT	CASSGTGVTNTEAFF
TRBV5-6	NA	TRBD1	TRBJ1-4	TGTGCCAGTAAGCCGGGACAGTCGGTTTCTCAGAAGGAAAAACTGTTTTTT	CASKPGQSVSQKEKLFF
TRBV28	once	NA	TRBJ1-2	TGTGCCAGCAGTTTTGGTCAGGGCAACTATGGCTACACCTTC	CASSFGQGNYGYTF
TRBV18	NA	NA	TRBJ2-6	TGTGCCAGCTCGTCACAGGGAGCTGGGGCCAACGTCCTGACTTTC	CASSSQGAGANVLTF
TRBV3-1/TRBV3-2	few	TRBD1	TRBJ1-2	TGTGCCAGCAGCCGCGGACAGGGGGCGATAGGCTACACCTTC	CASSRGQGAIGYTF
TRBV5-8	NA	TRBD1	TRBJ1-4	TGTGCCAGCAGCTTAGAGGGACAGGGGGCTGCAACTAATGAAAAACTGTTTTTT	CASSLEGQGAATNEKLFF
TRBV6-1	once	TRBD1	TRBJ1-2	TGTGCCAGCAGTGAATTAGGACAGGGGAACTATGGCTACACCTTC	CASSELGQGNYGYTF
TRBV5-6	NA	NA	TRBJ1-1	TGTGCCAGCAGCTTCGTCGGGGACATGAACACTGAAGCTTTCTTT	CASSFVGDMNTEAFF
TRBV5-1	few	TRBD1	TRBJ1-1	TGCGCCAGCAGCCCGGGACAGACTATAAACACTGAAGCTTTCTTT	CASSPGQTINTEAFF
TRBV10-3	NA	TRBD1	TRBJ2-7	TGTGCCATCAAACCGGACAGGGCAAGCTCCTACGAGCAGTACTTC	CAIKPDRASSYEQYF
TRBV28	NA	NA	TRBJ1-2	TGTGCCAGCAGCCCCCAGGGGCGAGTCGGCTACACCTTC	CASSPQGRVGYTF
TRBV9	NA	TRBD1	TRBJ1-2	TGTGCCAGCAGCGTAGACGGACAGGGGCATGCGGTCGAGTATGGCTACACCTTC	CASSVDGQGHAVEYGYTF
TRBV9	NA	TRBD1	TRBJ1-2	TGTGCCAGCAGCGAGTCGACAGGGGCCGACGGCTACACCTTC	CASSESTGADGYTF
TRBV5-1	NA	NA	TRBJ1-1	TGCGCCAGCAGCTTGGGCGGAGGGAGGGGTAGGGCTGAAGCTTTCTTT	CASSLGGGRGRAEAFF
TRBV19	NA	NA	TRBJ2-2	TGTGCCAGTAGTATTGTCTTCTCGGGGGACCTAGGGTACACCGGGGAGCTGTTTTTT	CASSIVFSGDLGYTGELFF
TRBV5-1	NA	NA	TRBJ1-2	TGCGCCAGCAGCTTGGAAACAGGGTCTAACTATGGCTACACCTTC	CASSLETGSNYGYTF
TRBV7-9	NA	TRBD1	TRBJ2-7	TGTGCCAGCAGCACCTACCTGGACAGGGGATACGAGCAGTACTTC	CASSTYLDRGYEQYF
TRBV10-3	NA	NA	TRBJ2-1	TGTGCCATCAGTGAGACGGGGGACAATGAGCAGTTCTTC	CAISETGDNEQFF
TRBV30	few	NA	TRBJ1-5	TGTGCCTGGAGCCCCCCAGGAGGAGAGCGGCCCCAGCATTTT	CAWSPPGGERPQHF
TRBV7-6	NA	NA	TRBJ2-7	TGTGCCAGCAGCTTAGACGGGGGAAGCTACGAGCAGTACTTC	CASSLDGGSYEQYF
TRBV7-2	NA	NA	TRBJ2-5	TGTGCCAGCAGCTTAGATGCTGGGGGGGCGGAGACCCAGTACTTC	CASSLDAGGAETQYF
TRBV5-4	NA	TRBD1	TRBJ2-7	TGTGCCAGCAGCGCAAACAGGGGCGAGCAGTACTTC	CASSANRGEQYF
TRBV5-6	NA	NA	TRBJ1-2	TGTGCCAGCAGCTTGACACCGAACTTACAGGGATCTATCGTCGGCTACACCTTC	CASSLTPNLQGSIVGYTF
TRBV30	NA	NA	TRBJ1-1	TGTGCCTGGAGTACAGGGCTTCGCGACACTGAAGCTTTCTTT	CAWSTGLRDTEAFF
TRBV5-4	few	TRBD1	TRBJ1-6	TGTGCCAGCAGCTTTCCGAGGACAGGTCCTCAGGGTTCACCCCTCCACTTT	CASSFPRTGPQGSPLHF
TRBV3-1/TRBV3-2	NA	NA	TRBJ2-7	TGTGCCAGCAGCCGGAGTCAGACCACCTACGAGCAGTACTTC	CASSRSQTTYEQYF
TRBV5-8	NA	NA	TRBJ1-4	TGTGCCAGCAGCTTGTTGGTTGGGAGAACTAATGAAAAACTGTTTTTT	CASSLLVGRTNEKLFF
TRBV6-6	NA	NA	TRBJ2-2	TGTGCCAGCACCAGGACAGAGGCCTACACCGGGGAGCTGTTTTTT	CASTRTEAYTGELFF
TRBV30	NA	NA	TRBJ1-2	TGTGCCTGGAGTGTAAAGGGGGACGGCTACACCTTC	CAWSVKGDGYTF
TRBV5-1	NA	NA	TRBJ1-2	TGCGCCAGCAGCTACAACGACGGGTTGGATGGCTACACCTTC	CASSYNDGLDGYTF
TRBV18	few	TRBD1	TRBJ1-5	TGTGCCAGCTCACGCGAGACAGGGGGACGTCAGCCCCAGCATTTT	CASSRETGGRQPQHF
TRBV12-3/TRBV12-4	NA	NA	TRBJ1-1	TGTGCCAGCAGTTTTTATAACACTGAAGCTTTCTTT	CASSFYNTEAFF
TRBV19	NA	NA	TRBJ2-2	TGTGCCAGCTCCTGGGCAGACACGAACACCGGGGAGCTGTTTTTT	CASSWADTNTGELFF
TRBV3-1/TRBV3-2	NA	NA	TRBJ1-5	TGTGCCAGCAGCCAATCTGCTGGGGGTCGCGGGGGCAGAGGCAATCAGCCCCAGCATTTT	CASSQSAGGRGGRGNQPQHF
TRBV7-2	NA	NA	TRBJ1-1	TGTGCCAGCAGCCCAAGACGGGGAGAAGCTTTCTTT	CASSPRRGEAFF